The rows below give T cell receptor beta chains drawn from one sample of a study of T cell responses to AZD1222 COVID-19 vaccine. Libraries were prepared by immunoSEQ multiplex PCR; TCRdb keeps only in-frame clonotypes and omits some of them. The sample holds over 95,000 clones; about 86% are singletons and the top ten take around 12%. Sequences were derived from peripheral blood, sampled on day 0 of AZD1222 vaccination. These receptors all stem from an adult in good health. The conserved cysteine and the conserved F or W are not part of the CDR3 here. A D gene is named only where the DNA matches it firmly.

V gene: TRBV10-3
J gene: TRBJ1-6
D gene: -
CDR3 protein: AIRGDNSPLH

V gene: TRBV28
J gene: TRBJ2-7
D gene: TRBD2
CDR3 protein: ASSLVLAATYEQY

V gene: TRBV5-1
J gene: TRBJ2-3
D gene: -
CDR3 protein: ASSLGGTNEDTQY

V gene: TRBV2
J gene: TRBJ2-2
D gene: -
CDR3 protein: ASSESAGDPGELF

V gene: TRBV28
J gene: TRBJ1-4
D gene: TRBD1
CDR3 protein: ASRDRGYLEKLF

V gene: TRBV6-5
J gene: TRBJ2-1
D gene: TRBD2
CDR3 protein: ASSYPEREPVNEQF

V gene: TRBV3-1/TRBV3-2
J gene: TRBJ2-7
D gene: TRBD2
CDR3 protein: ASSQDSLAGGEQY

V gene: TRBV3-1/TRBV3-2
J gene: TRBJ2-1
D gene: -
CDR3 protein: ASCTGANEQF

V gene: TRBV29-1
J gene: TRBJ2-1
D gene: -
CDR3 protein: SVEGQTYNEQF

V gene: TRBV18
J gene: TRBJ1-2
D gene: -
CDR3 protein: ASSPTVTYGYT